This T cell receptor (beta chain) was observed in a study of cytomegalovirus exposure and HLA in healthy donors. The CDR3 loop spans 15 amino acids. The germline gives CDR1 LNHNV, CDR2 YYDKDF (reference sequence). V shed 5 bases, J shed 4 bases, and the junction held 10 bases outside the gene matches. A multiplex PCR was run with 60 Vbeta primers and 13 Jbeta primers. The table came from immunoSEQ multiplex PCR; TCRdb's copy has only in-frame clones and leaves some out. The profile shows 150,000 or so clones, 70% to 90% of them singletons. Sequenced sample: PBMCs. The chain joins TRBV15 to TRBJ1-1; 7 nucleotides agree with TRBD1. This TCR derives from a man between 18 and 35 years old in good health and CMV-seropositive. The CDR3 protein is CATSGRGQVVTEAFF. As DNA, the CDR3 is TGTGCCACCAGCGGTCGTGGACAGGTGGTCACTGAAGCTTTCTTT.